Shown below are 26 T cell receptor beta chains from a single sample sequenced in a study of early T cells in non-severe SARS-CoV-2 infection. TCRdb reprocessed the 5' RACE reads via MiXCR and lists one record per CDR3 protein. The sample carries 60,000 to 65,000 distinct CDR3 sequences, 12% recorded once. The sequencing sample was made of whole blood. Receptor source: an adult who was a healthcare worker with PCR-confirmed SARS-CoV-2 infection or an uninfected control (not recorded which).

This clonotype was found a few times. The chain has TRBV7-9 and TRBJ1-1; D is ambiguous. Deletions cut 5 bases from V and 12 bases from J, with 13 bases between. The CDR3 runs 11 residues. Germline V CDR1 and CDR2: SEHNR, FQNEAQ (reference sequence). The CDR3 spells CASSVRLETFF. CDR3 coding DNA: TGTGCCAGCAGCGTTCGCCTGGAGACTTTCTTT.

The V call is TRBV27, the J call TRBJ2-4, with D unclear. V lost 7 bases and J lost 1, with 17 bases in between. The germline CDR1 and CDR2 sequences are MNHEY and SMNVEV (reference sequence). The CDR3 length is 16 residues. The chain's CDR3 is CASTRDKDAAKNIQYF. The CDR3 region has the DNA TGTGCCAGCACCCGAGACAAGGACGCGGCCAAAAACATTCAGTACTTC.

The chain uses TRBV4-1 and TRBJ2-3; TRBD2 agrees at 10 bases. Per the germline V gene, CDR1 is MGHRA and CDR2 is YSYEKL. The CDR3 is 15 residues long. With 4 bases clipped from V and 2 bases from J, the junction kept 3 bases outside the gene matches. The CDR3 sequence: CASSRTSGNTDTQYF. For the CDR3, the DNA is TGCGCCAGCAGCCGGACTAGCGGAAACACAGATACGCAGTATTTT.

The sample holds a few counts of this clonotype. Here the CDR3 DNA reads TGTGCCAGCAGCTTGCAGGAATTCACTGAAGCTTTCTTT. This translates into CASSLQEFTEAFF. The V gene is TRBV11-2, the J gene TRBJ1-1; D uncertain. CDR1 is SGHAT and CDR2 is FQNNGV in the germline V gene. The CDR3 extends over 13 amino acids. Trimming took off 3 bases at V and 4 bases at J, with 9 bases between the two ends.

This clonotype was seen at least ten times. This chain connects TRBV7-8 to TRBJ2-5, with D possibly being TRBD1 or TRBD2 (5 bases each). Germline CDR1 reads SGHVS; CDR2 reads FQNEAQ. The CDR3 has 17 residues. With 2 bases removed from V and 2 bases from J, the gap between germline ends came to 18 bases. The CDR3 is CASSLRGSGGKQETQYF. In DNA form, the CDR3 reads TGTGCCAGCAGCTTAAGAGGCAGTGGGGGAAAACAAGAGACCCAGTACTTC.

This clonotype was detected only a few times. The CDR3 region has the DNA TGTGCCAGCAGCCTCTGGGACAGCTACGAGCAGTACTTC. Protein sequence: CASSLWDSYEQYF. The rearrangement links TRBV7-6 to TRBJ2-7; 7 bases align to TRBD1. In germline, CDR1 is SGHVS, CDR2 FNYEAQ. The V segment lost 5 bases and the J segment 3 bases; nucleotides outside the gene matches: 4. This CDR3 spans 13 amino acids.

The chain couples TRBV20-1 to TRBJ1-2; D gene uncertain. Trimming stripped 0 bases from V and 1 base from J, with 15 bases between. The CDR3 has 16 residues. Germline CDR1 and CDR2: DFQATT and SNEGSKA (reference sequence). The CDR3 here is CSARDSRTAFNYGYTF. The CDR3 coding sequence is TGCAGTGCTAGAGATAGCAGGACCGCATTTAACTATGGCTACACCTTC.

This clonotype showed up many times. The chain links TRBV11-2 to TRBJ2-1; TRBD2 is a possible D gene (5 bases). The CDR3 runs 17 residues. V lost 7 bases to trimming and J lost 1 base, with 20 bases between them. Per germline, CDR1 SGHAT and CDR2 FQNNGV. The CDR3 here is CASIIGGSGASYNEQFF. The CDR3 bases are TGTGCCAGCATCATTGGCGGGTCAGGTGCTTCCTACAATGAGCAGTTCTTC.

The CDR3 DNA is TGCAGTGCTCAGAGTGGGTACACCATATATTTT. This encodes CSAQSGYTIYF. This sequence joins TRBV20-1 and TRBJ1-3; the D is unclear. CDR3 length equals 11 residues. V was cut by 5 bases and J by 8 bases, with 10 bases left in between. Germline CDR1 DFQATT, CDR2 SNEGSKA (reference sequence).

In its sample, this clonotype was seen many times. CDR3 amino acids: CASSLAASGKYNEQFF. Written as DNA, the CDR3 is TGTGCCAGCAGCTTAGCGGCTAGCGGGAAGTACAATGAGCAGTTCTTC. This chain connects TRBV7-6 to TRBJ2-1; 9 nucleotides agree with TRBD2. Germline assignment: CDR1 SGHVS and CDR2 FNYEAQ. Losses at the gene ends were 0 bases for V and 4 bases for J; bases not matched to a gene: 4. The CDR3 consists of 16 residues.

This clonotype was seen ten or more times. CDR3 region: CASSSRDWRGTGSTDTQYF. The CDR3 coding sequence is TGTGCCAGCAGTTCTAGGGACTGGCGGGGGACTGGCTCAACAGATACGCAGTATTTT. The rearrangement joins TRBV28 to TRBJ2-3; TRBD2 matches 7 bases. From germline, CDR1 is MDHEN and CDR2 SYDVKM. V trimming: 4 bases; J trimming: 3 bases; junction bases outside the gene matches: 19. This CDR3 comprises 19 residues. The full variable domain, in which reference TRBV28 and TRBJ2-3 provide the parts outside the CDR3, is DVKVTQSSRYLVKRTGEKVFLECVQDMDHENMFWYRQDPGLGLRLIYFSYDVKMKEKGDIPEGYSVSREKKERFSLILESASTNQTSMYLCASSSRDWRGTGSTDTQYFGPGTRLTVL.

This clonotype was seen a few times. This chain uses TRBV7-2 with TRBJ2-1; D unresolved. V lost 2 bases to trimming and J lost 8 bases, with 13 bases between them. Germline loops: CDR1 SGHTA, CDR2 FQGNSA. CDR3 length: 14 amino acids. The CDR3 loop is CASSLRPTPDEQFF. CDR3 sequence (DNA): TGTGCCAGCAGCTTACGTCCGACGCCCGATGAGCAGTTCTTC.

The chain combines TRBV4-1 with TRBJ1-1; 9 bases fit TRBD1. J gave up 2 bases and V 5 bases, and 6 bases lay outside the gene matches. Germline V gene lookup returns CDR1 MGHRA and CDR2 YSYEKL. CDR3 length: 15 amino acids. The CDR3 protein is CASSAAQGANTEAFF. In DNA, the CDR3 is TGCGCCAGCAGCGCCGCACAGGGGGCCAACACTGAAGCTTTCTTT.

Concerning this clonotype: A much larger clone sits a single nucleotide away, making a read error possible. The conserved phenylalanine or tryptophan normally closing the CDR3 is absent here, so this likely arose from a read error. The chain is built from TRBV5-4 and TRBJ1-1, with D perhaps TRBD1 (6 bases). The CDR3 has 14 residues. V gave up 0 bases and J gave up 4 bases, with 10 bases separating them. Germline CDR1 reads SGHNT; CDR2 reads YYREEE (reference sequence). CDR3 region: CASSLATGRTEAFL. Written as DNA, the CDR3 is TGTGCCAGCAGCTTGGCCACAGGGCGCACTGAAGCTTTCTTA.

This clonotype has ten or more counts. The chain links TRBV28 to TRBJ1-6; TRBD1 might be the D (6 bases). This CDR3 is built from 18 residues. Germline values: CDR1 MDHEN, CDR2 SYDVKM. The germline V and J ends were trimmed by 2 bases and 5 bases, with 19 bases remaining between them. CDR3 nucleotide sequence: TGTGCCAGCAGTTTACCCCATGCGGGGGCATTCGATAATTCACCCCTCCACTTT. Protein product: CASSLPHAGAFDNSPLHF.

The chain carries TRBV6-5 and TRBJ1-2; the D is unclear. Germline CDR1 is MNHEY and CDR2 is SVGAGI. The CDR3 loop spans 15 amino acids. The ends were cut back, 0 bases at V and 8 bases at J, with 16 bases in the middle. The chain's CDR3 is CASSYSIPPSVGYTF. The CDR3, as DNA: TGTGCCAGCAGTTACTCGATCCCGCCCTCGGTCGGCTACACCTTC.

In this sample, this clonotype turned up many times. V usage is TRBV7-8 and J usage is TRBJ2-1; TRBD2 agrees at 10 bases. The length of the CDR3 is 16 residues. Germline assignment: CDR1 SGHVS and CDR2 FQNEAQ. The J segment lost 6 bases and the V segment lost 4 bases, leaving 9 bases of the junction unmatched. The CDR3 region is CASSSRTGTSVNEQFF. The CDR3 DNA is TGTGCCAGCAGCTCTAGGACCGGGACTAGCGTCAATGAGCAGTTCTTC.

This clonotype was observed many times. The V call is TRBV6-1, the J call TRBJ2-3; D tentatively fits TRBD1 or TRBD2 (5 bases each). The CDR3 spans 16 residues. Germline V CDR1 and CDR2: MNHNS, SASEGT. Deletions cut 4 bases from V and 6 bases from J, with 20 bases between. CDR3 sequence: CASSGVGTQSSDTQYF. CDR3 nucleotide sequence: TGTGCCAGCAGTGGCGTCGGGACCCAAAGCTCTGATACGCAGTATTTT.

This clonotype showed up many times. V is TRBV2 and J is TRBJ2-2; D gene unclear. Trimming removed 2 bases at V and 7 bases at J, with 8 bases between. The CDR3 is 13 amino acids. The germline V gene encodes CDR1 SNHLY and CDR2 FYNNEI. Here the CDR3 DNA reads TGTGCCAGCAGTGAACGGACGAACGGGGAGCTGTTTTTT. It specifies CASSERTNGELFF.

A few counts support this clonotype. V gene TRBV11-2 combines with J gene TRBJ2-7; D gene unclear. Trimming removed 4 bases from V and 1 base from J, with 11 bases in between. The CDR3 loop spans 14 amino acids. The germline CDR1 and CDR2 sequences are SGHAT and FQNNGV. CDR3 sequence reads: CASSSTGPSYEQYF. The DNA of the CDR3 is TGTGCCAGCAGCTCTACGGGCCCATCCTACGAGCAGTACTTC.

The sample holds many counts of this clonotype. The CDR3: CASSPMDRGNQPQHF. In DNA, the CDR3 is TGTGCCAGCAGCCCCATGGACAGGGGGAATCAGCCCCAGCATTTT. The chain employs TRBV12-3 or TRBV12-4 and TRBJ1-5, with 10 bases matching TRBD1. This CDR3 comprises 15 residues. V dropped 6 bases and J dropped 4; count of bases not matched to a gene: 6.

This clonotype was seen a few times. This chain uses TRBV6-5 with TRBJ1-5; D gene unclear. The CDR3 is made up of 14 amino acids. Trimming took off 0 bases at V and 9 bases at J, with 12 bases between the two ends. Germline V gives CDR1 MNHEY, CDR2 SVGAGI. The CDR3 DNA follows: TGTGCCAGCAGTTACTCGAGCAGCCCAGGGCCCCAGCATTTT. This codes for CASSYSSSPGPQHF.

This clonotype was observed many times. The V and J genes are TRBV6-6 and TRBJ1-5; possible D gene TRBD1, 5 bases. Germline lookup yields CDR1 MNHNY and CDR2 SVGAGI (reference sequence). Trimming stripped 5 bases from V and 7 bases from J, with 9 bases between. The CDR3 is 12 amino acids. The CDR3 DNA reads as TGTGCCAGCAGTGCGGGGGTGCAGCCCCAGCATTTT. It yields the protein CASSAGVQPQHF.

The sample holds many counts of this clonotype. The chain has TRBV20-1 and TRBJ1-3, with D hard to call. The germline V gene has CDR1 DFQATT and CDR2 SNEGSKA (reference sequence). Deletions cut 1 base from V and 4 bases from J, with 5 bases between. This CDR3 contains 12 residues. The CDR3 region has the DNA TGCAGTGCTAGAGTGAAGGGAAACACCATATATTTT. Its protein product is CSARVKGNTIYF.

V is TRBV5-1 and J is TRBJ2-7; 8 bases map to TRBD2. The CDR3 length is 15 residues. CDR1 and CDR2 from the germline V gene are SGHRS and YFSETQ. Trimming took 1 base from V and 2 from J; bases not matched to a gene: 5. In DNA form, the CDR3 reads TGCGCCAGCAGCTTGACCCGAGCGGGAGCCTACGAGCAGTACTTC. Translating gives CASSLTRAGAYEQYF.

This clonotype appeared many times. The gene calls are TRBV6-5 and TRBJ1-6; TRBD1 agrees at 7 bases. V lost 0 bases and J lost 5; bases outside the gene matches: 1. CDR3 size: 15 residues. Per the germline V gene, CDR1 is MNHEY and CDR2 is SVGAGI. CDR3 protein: CASSYSGGDNSPLHF. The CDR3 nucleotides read TGTGCCAGCAGTTACTCAGGGGGCGATAATTCACCCCTCCACTTT.